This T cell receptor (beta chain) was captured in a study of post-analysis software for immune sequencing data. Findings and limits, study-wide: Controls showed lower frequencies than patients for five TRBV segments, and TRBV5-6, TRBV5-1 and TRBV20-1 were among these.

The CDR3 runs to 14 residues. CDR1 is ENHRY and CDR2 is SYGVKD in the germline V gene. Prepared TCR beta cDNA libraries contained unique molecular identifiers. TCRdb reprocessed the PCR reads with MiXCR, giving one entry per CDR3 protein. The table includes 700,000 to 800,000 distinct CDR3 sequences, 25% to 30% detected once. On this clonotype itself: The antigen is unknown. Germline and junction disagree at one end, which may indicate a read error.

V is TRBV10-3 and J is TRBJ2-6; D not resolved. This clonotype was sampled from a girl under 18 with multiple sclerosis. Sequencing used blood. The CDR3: CTISAVAGANVLTF. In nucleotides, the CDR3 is TGTACCATCAGTGCAGTTGCTGGGGCCAACGTCCTGACTTTC.